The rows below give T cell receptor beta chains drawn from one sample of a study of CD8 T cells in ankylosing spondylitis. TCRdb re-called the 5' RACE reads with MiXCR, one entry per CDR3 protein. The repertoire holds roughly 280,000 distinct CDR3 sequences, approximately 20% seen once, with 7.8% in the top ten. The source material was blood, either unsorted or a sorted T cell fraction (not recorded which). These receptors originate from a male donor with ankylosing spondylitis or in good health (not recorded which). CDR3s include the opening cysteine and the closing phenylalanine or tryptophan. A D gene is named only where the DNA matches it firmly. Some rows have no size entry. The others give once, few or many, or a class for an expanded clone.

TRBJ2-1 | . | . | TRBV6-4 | TGTGCCAGCAGTAGCTCAGGGTCGGGGGAGGAGCAGTTCTTC | CASSSSGSGEEQFF
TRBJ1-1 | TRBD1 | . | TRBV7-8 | TGTGCCAGCAGCCATCTCAGGGGGAGAGTGAACACTGAAGCTTTCTTT | CASSHLRGRVNTEAFF
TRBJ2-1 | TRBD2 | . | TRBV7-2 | TGTGCCAGCAGCTCCCTTAGCGGGGGGAGCTCCTACAATGAGCAGTTCTTC | CASSSLSGGSSYNEQFF
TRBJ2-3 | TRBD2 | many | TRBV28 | TGTGCCAGCAGTGCGGGACTAGCGGCCTACACAGATACGCAGTATTTT | CASSAGLAAYTDTQYF
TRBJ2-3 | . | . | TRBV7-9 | TGTGCCAGCAGCTTAGACCTGAGCGGCGACACAGATACGCAGTATTTT | CASSLDLSGDTDTQYF
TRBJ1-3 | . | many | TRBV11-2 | TGTGCCAGCAGAACCTTTGCTGGGGGAAGTGGAAACACCATATATTTT | CASRTFAGGSGNTIYF
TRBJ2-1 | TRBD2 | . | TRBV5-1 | TGCGCCAGCAGACTAGCGGGAGTAAGGCAGGACAATGAGCAGTTCTTC | CASRLAGVRQDNEQFF
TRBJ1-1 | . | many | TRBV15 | TGTGCCACCAGCAGAGACCCGTTGAACACTGAAGCTTTCTTT | CATSRDPLNTEAFF
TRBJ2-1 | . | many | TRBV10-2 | TGCGCCAGCAGTGGTTTTCGAGGGGGGGGGCTCAATGAGCAGTTCTTC | CASSGFRGGGLNEQFF
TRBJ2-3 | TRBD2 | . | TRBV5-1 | TGCGCCAGCGCCGTCGCCGGGACTAGCGGGACAGATACGCAGTATTTT | CASAVAGTSGTDTQYF
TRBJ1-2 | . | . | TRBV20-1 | TGCAGTGCTGGGGTTTTCGGGGGCTACACCTTC | CSAGVFGGYTF
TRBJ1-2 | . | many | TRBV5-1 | TGCGCCAGCAGCCCGGGCGACAGACAATATGGCTACACCTTC | CASSPGDRQYGYTF
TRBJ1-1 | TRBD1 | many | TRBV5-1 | TGCGCCAGCAGCTCCGGGACAGGGGGTACTGAAGCTTTCTTT | CASSSGTGGTEAFF